This T cell receptor (beta chain) was captured by sequencing in a study of radiation and T cells in renal cell carcinoma. V lost 5 bases to trimming and J lost 3 bases; unmatched junction nucleotides: 3. The CDR3 covers 14 residues. CDR1 SEHNR and CDR2 FQNEAQ come from the germline V gene (reference sequence). Overall study findings and caveats: Top tumor clonotypes rose in blood 2 weeks post-radiation, then contracted. Without pretreatment biopsies, baseline tumor clonotype presence was undetermined.

The sample's time point: blood 4 weeks post-SBRT, at nephrectomy. Treatment meaning: 15 Gy SBRT to primary tumor, nephrectomy 4 weeks later. Nephrectomy followed 15 Gy stereotactic body radiation by 4 weeks. Generated by immunoSEQ multiplex PCR, the TCRdb table keeps only in-frame clones and is missing some. The sample lists around 180,000 clones, around 89% occurring once. Remarks on this clone: Its antigen is as yet unknown.

The sequencing used blood, collected from a patient whose treatment included radiotherapy and nephrectomy. J is TRBJ2-3 and V is TRBV7-9, with 9 positions matching TRBD1. This TCR came from a woman aged 45-59 years with renal cell carcinoma. The CDR3 DNA reads TGTGCCAGCAGCGTGGGGACAGGGACAGATACGCAGTATTTT. This sequence encodes CASSVGTGTDTQYF.